These 9 T cell receptor beta chains were all obtained from the same sample, sequenced in a study of human T cells and chemical hapten exposure. As for time point: patch test 2, 6 weeks after DPC sensitization. Treatment in this sample: therapeutic diphenylcyclopropenone sensitization with weekly scalp DPC. TCRdb passed the RACE reads through MiXCR, listing each CDR3 protein once. The sample holds tens of thousands of distinct CDR3 sequences, 10% seen once. This specimen was whole blood, taken in connection with sensitization to the hapten diphenylcyclopropenone (DPC). The source is a woman in her forties or fifties with alopecia areata. Some clones in this sample may be carry-over from other donors' samples.

Comment on this clonotype: A junction boundary mismatches the germline segment, possibly from a read error. The chain uses TRBV7-2 and TRBJ2-3; weak D call: TRBD2 (5 bases). From germline, CDR1 is SGHTA and CDR2 FQGNSA. The CDR3 runs 16 residues. CDR3 sequence: CVSTPMVGVVTDTQYF. The CDR3, as DNA: TGTGTCAGCACCCCTATGGTGGGAGTGGTGACAGATACGCAGTATTTT.

V usage is TRBV6-5 and J usage is TRBJ2-1, with a weak D call TRBD1 (6 bases). The length of the CDR3 is 16 residues. Looked up from germline, CDR1 is MNHEY and CDR2 is SVGAGI. Trimming stripped 5 bases from V and 0 bases from J, with 14 bases between. The CDR3 loop reads CASSKGQSSSYNEQFF. The CDR3, as DNA: TGTGCCAGCAGTAAAGGACAGTCGAGCTCCTACAATGAGCAGTTCTTC.

This clonotype has just a few counts. This sequence joins TRBV7-9 and TRBJ1-1; possible D gene TRBD1, 6 bases. V was shortened by 6 bases and J by 1 base, with 12 bases between the two germline ends. Germline values: CDR1 SEHNR, CDR2 FQNEAQ (reference sequence). The CDR3 is made up of 14 amino acids. CDR3 in amino acids: CASSRQARNTEAFF. CDR3 in DNA: TGTGCCAGCAGTCGACAGGCGCGGAACACTGAAGCTTTCTTT.

This clonotype has at least ten counts. The V and J genes are TRBV29-1 and TRBJ2-3, with 11 bases aligning to TRBD2. V lost 6 bases and J lost 4; bases outside the gene matches: 6. Germline V gene lookup returns CDR1 SQVTM and CDR2 ANQGSEA. This CDR3 is built from 14 residues. For the CDR3, the DNA is TGCAGCGTGCGATCGGGACTAGCGGCAGATACGCAGTATTTT. It specifies CSVRSGLAADTQYF.

This clonotype was picked up many times. The V and J genes are TRBV5-8 and TRBJ2-1; 7 nucleotides align to TRBD1. The CDR3 is 14 residues long. Germline CDR1 SGHTS, CDR2 YDEGEE. Trimming at V came to 4 bases and at J to 8 bases, leaving 9 bases not matched to a gene. The CDR3 region is CASSPGQVTDEQFF. CDR3 DNA: TGTGCCAGCAGCCCAGGACAGGTCACGGATGAGCAGTTCTTC.

Ten or more counts support this clonotype. The chain has TRBV6-5 and TRBJ1-5, with unresolved D. CDR1 is MNHEY, CDR2 SVGAGI, per germline. CDR3 size: 14 residues. Trimming shortened V by 8 bases and J by 2 bases, and 13 bases separated the two germline ends. CDR3 sequence: CASGRSRGNQPQHF. In DNA, the CDR3 is TGTGCCAGCGGTCGGTCTCGGGGCAATCAGCCCCAGCATTTT.

At least ten counts were recorded for this clonotype. The chain recombines TRBV21-1 with TRBJ1-4; the D call TRBD1 from the table was never checked on the DNA. TRBV21-1 is flagged as a pseudogene. This CDR3 region has 16 residues. For the CDR3, the DNA is TGTGCCAGCAGCCGGGGGCGGGATTTTGCTAATGAAAAACTGTTTTTT. Encoded protein: CASSRGRDFANEKLFF.

This chain joins TRBV29-1 and TRBJ2-1, with D uncertain. CDR3 size: 14 residues. The V gene's germline CDR1 is SQVTM and CDR2 ANQGSEA. Trimming stripped 4 bases from V and 10 bases from J, with 20 bases between. CDR3 region: CSVVKLAASPEQFF. The CDR3 nucleotides read TGCAGCGTTGTGAAATTGGCTGCTTCTCCCGAGCAGTTCTTC.

A few counts support this clonotype. The rearrangement joins TRBV7-9 to TRBJ2-2, with D tentatively TRBD2 (6 bases). Looked up from germline, CDR1 is SEHNR and CDR2 is FQNEAQ (reference sequence). V was trimmed by 4 bases and J by 1 base, leaving 16 bases between them. The CDR3 spans 17 residues. DNA of the CDR3: TGTGCCAGCAGCTGGTATAGCGGAACTGGGAACACCGGGGAGCTGTTTTTT. The encoded protein is CASSWYSGTGNTGELFF. The whole variable domain, remainder taken from reference TRBV7-9 and TRBJ2-2, is DTGVSQNPRHKITKRGQNVTFRCDPISEHNRLYWYRQTLGQGPEFLTYFQNEAQLEKSRLLSDRFSAERPKGSFSTLEIQRTEQGDSAMYLCASSWYSGTGNTGELFFGEGSRLTVL.